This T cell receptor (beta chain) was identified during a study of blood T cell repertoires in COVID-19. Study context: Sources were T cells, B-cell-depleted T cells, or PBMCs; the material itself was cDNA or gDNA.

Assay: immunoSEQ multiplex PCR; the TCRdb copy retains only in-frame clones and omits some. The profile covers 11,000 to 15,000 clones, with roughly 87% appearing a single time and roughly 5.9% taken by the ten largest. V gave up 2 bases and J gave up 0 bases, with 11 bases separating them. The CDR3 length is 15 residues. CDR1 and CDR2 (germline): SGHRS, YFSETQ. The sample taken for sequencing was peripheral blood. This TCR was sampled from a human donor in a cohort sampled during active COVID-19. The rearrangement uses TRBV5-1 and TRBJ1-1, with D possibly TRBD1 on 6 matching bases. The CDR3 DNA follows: TGCGCCAGCAGCTTTGACGACAGGCTGAACACTGAAGCTTTCTTT. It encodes CASSFDDRLNTEAFF.